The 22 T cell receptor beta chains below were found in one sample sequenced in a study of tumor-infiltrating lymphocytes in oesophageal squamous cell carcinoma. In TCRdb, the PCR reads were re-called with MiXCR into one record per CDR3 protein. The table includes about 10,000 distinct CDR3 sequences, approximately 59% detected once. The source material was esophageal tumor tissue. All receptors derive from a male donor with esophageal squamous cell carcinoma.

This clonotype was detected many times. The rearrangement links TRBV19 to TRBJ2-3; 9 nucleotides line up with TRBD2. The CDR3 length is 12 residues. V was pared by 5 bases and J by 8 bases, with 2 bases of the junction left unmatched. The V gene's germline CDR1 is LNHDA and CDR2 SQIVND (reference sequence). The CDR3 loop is CASSPGLATQYF. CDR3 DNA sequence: TGTGCCAGTAGTCCGGGACTAGCTACGCAGTATTTT.

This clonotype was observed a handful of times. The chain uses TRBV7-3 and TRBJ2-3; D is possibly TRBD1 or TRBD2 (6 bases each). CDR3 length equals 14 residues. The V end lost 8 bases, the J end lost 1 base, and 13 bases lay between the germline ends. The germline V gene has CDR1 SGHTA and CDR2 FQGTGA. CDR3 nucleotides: TGTGCCAGCTCGGGGGCTAGCGGCACAGATACGCAGTATTTT. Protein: CASSGASGTDTQYF.

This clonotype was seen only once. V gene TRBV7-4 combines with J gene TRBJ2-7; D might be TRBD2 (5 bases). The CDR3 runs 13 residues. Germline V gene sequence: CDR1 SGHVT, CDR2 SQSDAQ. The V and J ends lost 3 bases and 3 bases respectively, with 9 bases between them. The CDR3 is CASSFNGDYEQYF. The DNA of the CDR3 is TGTGCCAGCAGCTTTAACGGGGACTACGAGCAGTACTTC.

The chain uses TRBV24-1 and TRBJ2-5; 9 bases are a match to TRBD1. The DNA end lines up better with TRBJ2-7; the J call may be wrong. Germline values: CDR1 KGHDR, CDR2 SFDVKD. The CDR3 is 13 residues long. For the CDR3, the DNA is TGTGCCGCCTGCCGGGACAGGGTCCACGAGCAGTACTTC. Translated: CAACRDRVHEQYF.

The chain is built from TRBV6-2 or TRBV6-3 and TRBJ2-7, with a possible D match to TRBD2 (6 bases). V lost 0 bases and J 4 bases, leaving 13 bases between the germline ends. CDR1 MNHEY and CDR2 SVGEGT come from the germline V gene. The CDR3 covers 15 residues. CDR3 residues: CASSYSLVGGYEQYF. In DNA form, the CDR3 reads TGTGCCAGCAGTTACTCCCTAGTGGGAGGTTACGAGCAGTACTTC.

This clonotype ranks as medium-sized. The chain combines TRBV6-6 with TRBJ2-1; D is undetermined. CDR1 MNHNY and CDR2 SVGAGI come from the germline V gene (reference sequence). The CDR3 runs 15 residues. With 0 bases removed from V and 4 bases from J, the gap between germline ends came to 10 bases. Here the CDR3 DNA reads TGTGCCAGCAGTTACTCGAGCGTCCCGTACAATGAGCAGTTCTTC. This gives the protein CASSYSSVPYNEQFF.

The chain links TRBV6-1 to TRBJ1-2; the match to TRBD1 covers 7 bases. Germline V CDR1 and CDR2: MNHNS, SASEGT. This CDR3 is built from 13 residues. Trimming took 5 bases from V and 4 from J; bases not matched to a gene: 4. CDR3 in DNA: TGTGCCAGCAGTTCAAACAGGGGCTATGGCTACACCTTC. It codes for CASSSNRGYGYTF.

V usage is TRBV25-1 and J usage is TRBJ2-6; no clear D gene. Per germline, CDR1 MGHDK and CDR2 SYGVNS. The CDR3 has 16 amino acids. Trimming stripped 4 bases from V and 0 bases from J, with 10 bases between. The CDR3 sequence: CASSGKACSGANVLTF. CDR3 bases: TGTGCCAGCAGTGGAAAGGCATGCTCTGGGGCCAACGTCCTGACTTTC. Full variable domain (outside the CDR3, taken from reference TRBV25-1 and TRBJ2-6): EADIYQTPRYLVIGTGKKITLECSQTMGHDKMYWYQQDPGMELHLIHYSYGVNSTEKGDLSSESTVSRIRTEHFPLTLESARPSHTSQYLCASSGKACSGANVLTFGAGSRLTVL.

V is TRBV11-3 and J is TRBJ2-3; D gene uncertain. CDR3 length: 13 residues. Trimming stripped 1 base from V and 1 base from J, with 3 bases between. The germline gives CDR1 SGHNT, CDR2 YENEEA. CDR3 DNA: TGTGCCAGCAGCTTAGTTCGCACAGATACGCAGTATTTT. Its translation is CASSLVRTDTQYF.

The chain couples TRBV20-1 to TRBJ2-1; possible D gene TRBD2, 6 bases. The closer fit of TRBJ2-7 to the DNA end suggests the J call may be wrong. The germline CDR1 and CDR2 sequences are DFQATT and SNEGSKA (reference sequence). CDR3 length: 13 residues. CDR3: CSAPGSSYNVQYF. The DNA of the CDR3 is TGCAGTGCTCCCGGGAGCTCCTACAATGTGCAGTACTTC.

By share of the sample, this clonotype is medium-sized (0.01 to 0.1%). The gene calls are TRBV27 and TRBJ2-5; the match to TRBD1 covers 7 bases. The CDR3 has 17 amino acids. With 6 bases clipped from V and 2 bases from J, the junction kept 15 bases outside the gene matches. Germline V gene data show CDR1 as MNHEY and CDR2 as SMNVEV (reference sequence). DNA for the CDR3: TGTGCCAGCAGACCGAATGGACAGGAGTGGGGGCAAGAGACCCAGTACTTC. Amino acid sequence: CASRPNGQEWGQETQYF.

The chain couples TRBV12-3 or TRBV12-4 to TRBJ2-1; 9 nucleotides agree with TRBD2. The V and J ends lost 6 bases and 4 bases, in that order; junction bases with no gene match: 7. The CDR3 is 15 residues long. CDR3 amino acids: CASRRAGGAYNEQFF. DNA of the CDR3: TGTGCCAGCAGACGGGCGGGGGGGGCATACAATGAGCAGTTCTTC.

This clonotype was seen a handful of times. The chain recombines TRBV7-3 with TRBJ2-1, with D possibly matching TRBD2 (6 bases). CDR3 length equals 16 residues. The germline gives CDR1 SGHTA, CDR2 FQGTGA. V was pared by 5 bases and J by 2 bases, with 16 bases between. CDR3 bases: TGTGCCAGCAGCCTTTTAGCCGGGAGTGCCTACAATGAGCAGTTCTTC. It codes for CASSLLAGSAYNEQFF.

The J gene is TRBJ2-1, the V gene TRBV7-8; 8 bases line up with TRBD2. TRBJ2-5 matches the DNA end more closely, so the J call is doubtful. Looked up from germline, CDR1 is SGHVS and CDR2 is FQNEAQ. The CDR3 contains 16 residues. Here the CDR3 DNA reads TGTGCCAGCGCTCAAATCCCTCTCAGCGGGAGAGAGACCCAGTACTTC. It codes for CASAQIPLSGRETQYF.

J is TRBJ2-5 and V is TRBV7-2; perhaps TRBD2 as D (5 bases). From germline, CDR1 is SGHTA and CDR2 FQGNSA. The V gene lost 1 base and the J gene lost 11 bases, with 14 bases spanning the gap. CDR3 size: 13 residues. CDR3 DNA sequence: TGTGCCAGCAGCTTAGAGGCGGAGGTGGAGCAGTACTTC. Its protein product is CASSLEAEVEQYF.

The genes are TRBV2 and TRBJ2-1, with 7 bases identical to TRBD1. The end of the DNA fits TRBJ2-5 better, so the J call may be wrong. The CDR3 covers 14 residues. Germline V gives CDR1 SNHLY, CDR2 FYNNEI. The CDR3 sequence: CASSEQGVQETQYF. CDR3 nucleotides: TGTGCCAGCAGTGAACAGGGGGTCCAAGAGACCCAGTACTTC.

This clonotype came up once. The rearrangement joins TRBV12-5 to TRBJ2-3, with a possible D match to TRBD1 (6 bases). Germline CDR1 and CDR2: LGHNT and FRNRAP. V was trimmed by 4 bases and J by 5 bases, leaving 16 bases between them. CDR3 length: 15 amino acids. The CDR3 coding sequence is TGTGCTAGTGGTTCCGGGACCCTCAGGGGAGATACGCAGTATTTT. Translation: CASGSGTLRGDTQYF.

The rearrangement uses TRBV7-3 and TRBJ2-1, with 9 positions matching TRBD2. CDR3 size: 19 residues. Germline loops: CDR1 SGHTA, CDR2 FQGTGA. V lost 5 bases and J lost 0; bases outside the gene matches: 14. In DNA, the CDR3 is TGTGCCAGCAGCCGCAAACCTGATATAGCGGGAGCCTCCTACAATGAGCAGTTCTTC. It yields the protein CASSRKPDIAGASYNEQFF.

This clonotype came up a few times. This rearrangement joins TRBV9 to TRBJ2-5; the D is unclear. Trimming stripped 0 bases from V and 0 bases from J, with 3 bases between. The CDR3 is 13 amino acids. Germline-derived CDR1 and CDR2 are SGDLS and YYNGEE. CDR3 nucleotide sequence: TGTGCCAGCAGCGTAGAGGACCAAGAGACCCAGTACTTC. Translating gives CASSVEDQETQYF.

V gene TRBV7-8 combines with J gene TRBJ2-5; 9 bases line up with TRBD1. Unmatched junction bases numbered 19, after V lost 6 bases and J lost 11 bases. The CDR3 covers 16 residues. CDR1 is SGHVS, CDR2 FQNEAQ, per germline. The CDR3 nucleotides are TGTGCCAGCAGACCCCGAACAGGGGGCTCCTACAATGAGCAGTACTTC. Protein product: CASRPRTGGSYNEQYF.

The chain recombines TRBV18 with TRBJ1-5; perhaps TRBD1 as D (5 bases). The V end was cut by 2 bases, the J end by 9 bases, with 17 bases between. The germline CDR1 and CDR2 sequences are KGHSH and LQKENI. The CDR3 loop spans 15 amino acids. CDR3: CASSPDSPGGAPQHF. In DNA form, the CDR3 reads TGTGCCAGCTCACCAGACAGCCCCGGAGGGGCGCCCCAGCATTTT. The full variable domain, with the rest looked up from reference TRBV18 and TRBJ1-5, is NAGVMQNPRHLVRRRGQEARLRCSPMKGHSHVYWYRQLPEEGLKFMVYLQKENIIDESGMPKERFSAEFPKEGPSILRIQQVVRGDSAAYFCASSPDSPGGAPQHFGDGTRLSIL.

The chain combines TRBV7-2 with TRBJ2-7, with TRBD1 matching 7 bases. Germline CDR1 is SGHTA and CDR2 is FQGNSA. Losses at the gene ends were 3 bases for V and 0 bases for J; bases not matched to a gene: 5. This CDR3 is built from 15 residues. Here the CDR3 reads CASSLKGANSYEQYF. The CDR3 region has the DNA TGTGCCAGCAGCTTGAAGGGGGCCAACTCCTACGAGCAGTACTTC. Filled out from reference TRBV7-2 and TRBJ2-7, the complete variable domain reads GAGVSQSPSNKVTEKGKDVELRCDPISGHTALYWYRQSLGQGLEFLIYFQGNSAPDKSGLPSDRFSAERTGGSVSTLTIQRTQQEDSAVYLCASSLKGANSYEQYFGPGTRLTVT.